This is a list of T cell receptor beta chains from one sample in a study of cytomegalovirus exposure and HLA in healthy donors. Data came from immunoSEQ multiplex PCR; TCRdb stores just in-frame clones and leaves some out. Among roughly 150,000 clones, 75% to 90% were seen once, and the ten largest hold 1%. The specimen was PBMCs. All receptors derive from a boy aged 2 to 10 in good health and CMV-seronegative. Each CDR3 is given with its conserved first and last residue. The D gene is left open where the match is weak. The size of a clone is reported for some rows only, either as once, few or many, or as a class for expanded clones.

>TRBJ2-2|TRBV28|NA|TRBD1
CASSPMGGQGENTGELFF
TGTGCCAGCAGTCCTATGGGGGGACAGGGTGAAAACACCGGGGAGCTGTTTTTT
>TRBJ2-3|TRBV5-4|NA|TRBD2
CASSLKLAGATDTQYF
TGTGCCAGCAGCTTGAAACTAGCGGGAGCCACAGATACGCAGTATTTT
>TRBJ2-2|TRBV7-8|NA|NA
CASSRQGELFF
TGTGCCAGCAGCCGACAGGGGGAGCTGTTTTTT
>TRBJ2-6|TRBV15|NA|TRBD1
CATSRFGTGGLEGANVLTF
TGTGCCACCAGCAGGTTCGGGACAGGGGGCCTGGAAGGGGCCAACGTCCTGACTTTC
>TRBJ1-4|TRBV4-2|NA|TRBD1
CASSQVGQGRMFF
TGTGCCAGCAGCCAAGTGGGACAGGGGAGGATGTTTTTT
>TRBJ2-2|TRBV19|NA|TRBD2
CASSFLAGAFGELFF
TGTGCCAGTAGTTTCCTAGCGGGAGCGTTCGGGGAGCTGTTTTTT
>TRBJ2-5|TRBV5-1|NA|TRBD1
CASALGDRGQETQYF
TGCGCCAGCGCCCTAGGGGACAGGGGGCAAGAGACCCAGTACTTC
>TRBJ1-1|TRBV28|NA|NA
CASSLQGPEAFF
TGTGCCAGCAGTTTACAGGGCCCTGAAGCTTTCTTT
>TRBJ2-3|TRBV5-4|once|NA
CASSLKGSSTDTQYF
TGTGCCAGCAGCTTAAAGGGGTCTAGCACAGATACGCAGTATTTT
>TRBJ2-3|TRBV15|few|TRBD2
CATAAGGPADTQYF
TGTGCCACCGCGGCGGGAGGGCCAGCAGATACGCAGTATTTT
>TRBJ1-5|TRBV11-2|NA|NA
CASSRGGGSNQPQHF
TGTGCCAGCAGCCGCGGGGGGGGAAGCAATCAGCCCCAGCATTTT
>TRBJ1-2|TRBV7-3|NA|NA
CASSSRRGYGYTF
TGTGCCAGCAGCTCTCGCAGGGGTTATGGCTACACCTTC
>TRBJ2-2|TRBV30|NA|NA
CAWAGVGTGELFF
TGTGCCTGGGCCGGAGTGGGCACCGGGGAGCTGTTTTTT
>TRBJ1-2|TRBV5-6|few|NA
CAWSGGNYGYTF
TGTGCCTGGTCGGGGGGAAACTATGGCTACACCTTC
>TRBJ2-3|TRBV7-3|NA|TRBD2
CASSSLGGIRQYF
TGTGCCAGCAGCTCCTTGGGAGGGATAAGGCAGTATTTT
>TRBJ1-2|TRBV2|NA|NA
CASRAGTRYGYTF
TGTGCCAGCAGGGCCGGGACACGCTATGGCTACACCTTC
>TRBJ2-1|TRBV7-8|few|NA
CASSQGGPPSYNEQFF
TGTGCCAGCAGCCAAGGGGGACCCCCCTCCTACAATGAGCAGTTCTTC
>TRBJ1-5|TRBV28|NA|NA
CASSLNGFNQPQHF
TGTGCCAGCAGTTTAAACGGGTTCAATCAGCCCCAGCATTTT
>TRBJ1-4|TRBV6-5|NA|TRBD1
CASSYSPRQGTKKLFF
TGTGCCAGCAGTTACTCGCCGAGACAGGGTACGAAAAAACTGTTTTTT
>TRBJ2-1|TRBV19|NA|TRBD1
CASNAGDRASNEQFF
TGTGCCAGTAACGCCGGGGACAGGGCCTCCAATGAGCAGTTCTTC
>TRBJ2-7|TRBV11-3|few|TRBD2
CASSSGGSSYEQYF
TGTGCCAGCAGCTCAGGCGGGAGCTCCTACGAGCAGTACTTC
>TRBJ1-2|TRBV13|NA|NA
CASSLESNNYGYTF
TGTGCCAGCAGCTTAGAATCAAATAACTATGGCTACACCTTC
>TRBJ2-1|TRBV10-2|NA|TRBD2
CASSGSSGPYYNEQFF
TGCGCCAGCAGTGGTTCTAGCGGGCCCTATTACAATGAGCAGTTCTTC
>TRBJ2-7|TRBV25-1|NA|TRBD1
CASRSGTGGYEQYF
TGTGCCAGCAGATCCGGGACAGGGGGCTACGAGCAGTACTTC
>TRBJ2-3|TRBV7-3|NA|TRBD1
CASSLDRGPADTQYF
TGTGCCAGCAGCTTAGACAGGGGGCCTGCAGATACGCAGTATTTT
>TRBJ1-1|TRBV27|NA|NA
CASTPGGAGLNTEAFF
TGTGCCAGCACCCCAGGTGGAGCGGGCTTAAACACTGAAGCTTTCTTT